These T cell receptor beta chains were read from a single sample in a study of blood T cell repertoires in COVID-19. The assay was immunoSEQ multiplex PCR, and TCRdb's table has in-frame clones only and misses some. The top ten clones hold roughly 21% of a sample with around 70,000 clones, around 75% of them seen once. The sample consisted of peripheral blood. The receptor set was obtained from a man in his 70s with acute or convalescent COVID-19. Each CDR3 is given with its conserved first and last residue. A D gene is named only where the DNA matches it firmly. Clone size is not always given. Where it is, it says once, few, many or a class for expanded clones.

clone size	V gene	J gene	D gene	CDR3 DNA	CDR3 protein
.	TRBV20-1	TRBJ2-1	.	TGCAGTGTGGGCGATGAGCAGTTCTTC	CSVGDEQFF
few	TRBV28	TRBJ1-2	.	TGTGCCAGCAGTTTATCGGTTGGCAGGTTTGGCTACACCTTC	CASSLSVGRFGYTF
.	TRBV18	TRBJ1-1	.	TGTGCCAGCTCCCCCACGCGAACGAACACTGAAGCTTTCTTT	CASSPTRTNTEAFF
few	TRBV28	TRBJ2-7	.	TGTGCCAGCGGGAGTCCAAAGTACGAGCAGTACTTC	CASGSPKYEQYF
few	TRBV28	TRBJ1-1	.	TGTGCCAGCAGTCCCCGGGTAGCCAGGGCCTTGAGGACTGAAGCTTTCTTT	CASSPRVARALRTEAFF
.	TRBV19	TRBJ2-1	.	TGTGCCAGTAGTCCGATTCGAGGTAAACTAAAAGCGGGTGAGAGTCTCTACAATGAGCAGTTCTTC	CASSPIRGKLKAGESLYNEQFF
.	TRBV2	TRBJ2-3	TRBD2	TGTGCCAGCAGATTGGGACTAGCGGGAGGATTAGATACGCAGTATTTT	CASRLGLAGGLDTQYF
.	TRBV4-1	TRBJ2-1	.	TGCGCCAGCAGCCAAGCAGGTGGGGCACTATCCTACAATGAGCAGTTCTTC	CASSQAGGALSYNEQFF
.	TRBV14	TRBJ1-2	.	TGTGCCAGCAGCGACTACGGGGGGTCCTATGGCTACACCTTC	CASSDYGGSYGYTF
few	TRBV18	TRBJ1-1	TRBD1	TGTGCCAGCTCACCGGACAGGGGCCCGCTTGGAACTGAAGCTTTCTTT	CASSPDRGPLGTEAFF
few	TRBV5-6	TRBJ2-7	.	TGTGCCAGCAGCTATTGGACAGCTCCCTACGAGCAGTACTTC	CASSYWTAPYEQYF
.	TRBV28	TRBJ2-3	.	TGTGCCAGCAGGAGACAGCCGGATACGCAGTATTTT	CASRRQPDTQYF
.	TRBV9	TRBJ2-1	TRBD2	TGTGCCAGCAGCGTAGGGCACACTAGCGGTTACAATGAGCAGTTCTTC	CASSVGHTSGYNEQFF
.	TRBV11-2	TRBJ2-7	TRBD1	TGTGCCAGCAGCTTCGGTAGTGGGACAGGGTCCTACGAGCAGTACTTC	CASSFGSGTGSYEQYF